Listed below are T cell receptor beta chains from one sample, sequenced in a study of T-cell memory formation after mild COVID-19. TCRdb recomputed calls from the 5' RACE reads with MiXCR, one row per CDR3 protein. The sample lists around 340,000 distinct CDR3 sequences, 13% occurring once. The sample taken for sequencing was PBMCs or a T cell subset sorted from them (not recorded which). These receptors originate from a man between 18 and 29 years old who had mild COVID-19 (a few samples of this study predate the infection). Cell type and time point are not known. Each CDR3 is given with its conserved first and last residue. The order of the fields is J gene, clone size, V gene, D gene, CDR3 DNA, CDR3 protein. The D gene is left open where the match is weak. Clone size, where shown, is once, few, many, or a class for clones that have expanded.

>TRBJ2-2|few|TRBV6-1|TRBD1
TGTGCCACCATTCCGGGACAGTACACCGGGGAGCTGTTTTTT
CATIPGQYTGELFF
>TRBJ2-2|few|TRBV20-1|TRBD2
TGCAGTGCTGGCGGGGGGGCTAGGACCGGGGAGCTGTTTTTT
CSAGGGARTGELFF
>TRBJ2-1|.|TRBV7-2|TRBD2
TGTGCCAGCAGCTTAGAGAAGCGGGGGTATTCCTACAATGAGCAGTTCTTC
CASSLEKRGYSYNEQFF
>TRBJ2-1|.|TRBV12-3/TRBV12-4|.
TGTGCCAGCAGCGTACCCAGGGGTGTTGAGCAGTTCTTC
CASSVPRGVEQFF
>TRBJ2-2|few|TRBV29-1|TRBD1
TGCAGCGTCGCTGAGCAGGGGGCGGGGGAGCTGTTTTTT
CSVAEQGAGELFF
>TRBJ2-3|.|TRBV4-1|.
TGCGCCAGCAGCCCAGGGCGGGCGAGAACAGATACGCAGTATTTT
CASSPGRARTDTQYF
>TRBJ1-4|few|TRBV6-6|.
TGTGCCAGCAGTACCCCGACAGGTGGTAATGAAAAACTGTTTTTT
CASSTPTGGNEKLFF
>TRBJ1-1|few|TRBV18|.
TGTGCCAGCTCACTCGACGACACTGAAGCTTTCTTT
CASSLDDTEAFF
>TRBJ1-4|few|TRBV7-9|.
TGTGCCAGCAGCTCGGGCCAGCCTAATGAAAAACTGTTTTTT
CASSSGQPNEKLFF
>TRBJ1-4|few|TRBV24-1|.
TGTGCCACCAGTCATGGGGAATATGGGGAAAAACTGTTTTTT
CATSHGEYGEKLFF
>TRBJ1-2|.|TRBV2|TRBD1
TGTGCCAGCAGCCCCGACAGGGTGTATGGCTACACCTTC
CASSPDRVYGYTF
>TRBJ2-1|once|TRBV9|.
TGTGCCAGCAGCGACTGGGACGATGAGCAGTTCTTC
CASSDWDDEQFF
>TRBJ2-5|few|TRBV6-5|.
TGTGCCAGCACCCGGGCCAGGGCTGAGACCCAGTACTTC
CASTRARAETQYF
>TRBJ2-2|few|TRBV20-1|.
TGCAGTGCCCGTCCGCAGGACACCGGGGAGCTGTTTTTT
CSARPQDTGELFF
>TRBJ2-6|few|TRBV11-2|.
TGTGCCAGCAGCTTAGTTTTAGCCGGGGGGGCCAACGTCCTGACTTTC
CASSLVLAGGANVLTF
>TRBJ2-1|.|TRBV11-2|.
TGTGCCAGCAGCTTATCTCGGGGTTTCAATGAGCAGTTCTTC
CASSLSRGFNEQFF
>TRBJ2-2|few|TRBV6-2/TRBV6-3|.
TGTGCCAGTGTCCTGAGGGGTCACTTGGGGGAGCTGTTTTTT
CASVLRGHLGELFF
>TRBJ1-1|.|TRBV7-9|TRBD1
TGTGCCAGCAGCTTGACAGGGGAAGCTGAAGCTTTCTTT
CASSLTGEAEAFF
>TRBJ2-5|.|TRBV19|TRBD1
TGTGCCAGTACCCCGGGACAGGGGATGGGGACCCAGTACTTC
CASTPGQGMGTQYF
>TRBJ2-2|few|TRBV15|.
TGTGCCACCAGCCCGGACGCGAACACCGGGGAGCTGTTTTTT
CATSPDANTGELFF
>TRBJ1-5|few|TRBV7-2|.
TGTGCCAGCAGCTTTGGGGGGACGATATTAAAGCCCCAGCATTTT
CASSFGGTILKPQHF
>TRBJ2-3|few|TRBV20-1|TRBD2
TGCAGTGCTAGAGGGACTAGCGGGGGATCTAATACGCAGTATTTT
CSARGTSGGSNTQYF
>TRBJ2-1|.|TRBV27|TRBD1
TGTGCCAGCAGTGGCCGGGACAGTAACCCGGTGTTCTTC
CASSGRDSNPVFF
>TRBJ1-3|.|TRBV10-3|TRBD1
TGTGCCATCAGGGACAGGGGATCGGAAAACACCATATATTTT
CAIRDRGSENTIYF
>TRBJ1-2|.|TRBV20-1|TRBD1
TGCAGTGCTACTGCGGACAGGGGGTATGGCTACACCTTC
CSATADRGYGYTF
>TRBJ2-5|many|TRBV7-2|TRBD2
TGTGCCAGCAGCTGGACGGCGGGGGTTGGGGAGACCCAGTACTTC
CASSWTAGVGETQYF
>TRBJ1-2|few|TRBV6-2/TRBV6-3|.
TGTGCCACCCACTTGGGCAGGGCTGGCTACACCTTC
CATHLGRAGYTF
>TRBJ2-7|.|TRBV24-1|.
TGTGCCACCAGCGGGGACGCTTCCTACGAGCAGTACTTC
CATSGDASYEQYF
>TRBJ1-1|few|TRBV20-1|TRBD1
TGCAGTGCTAAGGACAGGGGGCGAGGCACTGAAGCTTTCTTT
CSAKDRGRGTEAFF
>TRBJ1-5|.|TRBV12-3/TRBV12-4|TRBD1
TGTGCCAGCAGTTACAGGGGGCTTAGTCAGCCCCAGCATTTT
CASSYRGLSQPQHF
>TRBJ2-5|.|TRBV7-3|TRBD1
TGTGCCAGCAGCCAGACCGGGACAGGGGGCATCGAGACCCAGTACTTC
CASSQTGTGGIETQYF
>TRBJ2-7|few|TRBV11-2|TRBD1
TGTGCCAGCAGCCTAGAGACAGGGGAAGCCTACGAGCAGTACTTC
CASSLETGEAYEQYF
>TRBJ1-5|few|TRBV20-1|.
TGCAGTGCTAGCTCACAAGTTAGCAATCAGCCCCAGCATTTT
CSASSQVSNQPQHF
>TRBJ2-1|.|TRBV7-2|.
TGTGCCAGCAGCTTGGTGGGTGCGGGTAATGAGCAGTTCTTC
CASSLVGAGNEQFF
>TRBJ2-1|.|TRBV20-1|.
TGCAGTGCTAGCCCCAACAGGGAATACAATGAGCAGTTCTTC
CSASPNREYNEQFF
>TRBJ2-5|few|TRBV5-1|TRBD2
TGCGCCAGCAGCCCCCTAGCGGGCCCCCGGGAGACCCAGTACTTC
CASSPLAGPRETQYF
>TRBJ2-3|few|TRBV4-3|TRBD1
TGCGCCAGCAGCCAAGCTACGCATCCGGGACAGGGTGCAGATACGCAGTATTTT
CASSQATHPGQGADTQYF
>TRBJ1-1|.|TRBV19|.
TGTGCCAGTAGCTGGCCAGGCAGCACTGAAGCTTTCTTT
CASSWPGSTEAFF
>TRBJ2-2|few|TRBV29-1|TRBD2
TGCAGCGTCGCTGGGTTGACTAGCGGGGTAGACACCGGGGAGCTGTTTTTT
CSVAGLTSGVDTGELFF
>TRBJ1-1|few|TRBV10-2|TRBD1
TGCGCCAGCAGTCCGGGACAGGTCGCTGAAGCTTTCTTT
CASSPGQVAEAFF
>TRBJ1-3|few|TRBV7-2|.
TGTGCCAGCAGCTTAGGATACCCGGCAGAAGCTGGAAACACCATATATTTT
CASSLGYPAEAGNTIYF
>TRBJ1-2|.|TRBV20-1|.
TGCAGTGCTAGAGCGGTCTATGGCTACACCTTC
CSARAVYGYTF
>TRBJ2-7|many|TRBV7-6|.
TGTGCCAGCAGCTCGAGACCTGACTACGAGCAGTACTTC
CASSSRPDYEQYF
>TRBJ2-1|.|TRBV7-2|TRBD1
TGTGCCAGCAGCTTCAGGGGGCATGAGCAGTTCTTC
CASSFRGHEQFF
>TRBJ2-7|few|TRBV5-1|TRBD1
TGCGCCAGCAGCACCGGGACAGGGACCCTCGAGCAGTACTTC
CASSTGTGTLEQYF
>TRBJ2-5|.|TRBV7-2|.
TGTGCCAGCAGCTTAGACGGATATCGGACCCAGTACTTC
CASSLDGYRTQYF
>TRBJ1-1|few|TRBV10-1|TRBD1
TGCGCCAGCAGTGAAACTTTCGGCCGGGACAGGGGAATTGAAGCTTTCTTT
CASSETFGRDRGIEAFF
>TRBJ2-3|.|TRBV28|.
TGTGCCAGCGGGAAACTCACAGATACGCAGTATTTT
CASGKLTDTQYF
>TRBJ2-2|.|TRBV7-6|.
TGTGCCAGCAGCTTAACGATAGGGGGACGGACCGGGGAGCTGTTTTTT
CASSLTIGGRTGELFF
>TRBJ2-1|few|TRBV20-1|TRBD2
TGCAGTGCTAGAGGTCAAAGCGGGAACTCCTACAATGAGCAGTTCTTC
CSARGQSGNSYNEQFF
>TRBJ2-3|.|TRBV10-3|.
TGTGCCATCAGTGCACTGGGTCTAGATACGCAGTATTTT
CAISALGLDTQYF
>TRBJ2-1|.|TRBV20-1|.
TGCAGTGCTAGAGACTTAAGGCGGGGGCCCTCGGATGAGCAGTTCTTC
CSARDLRRGPSDEQFF
>TRBJ1-6|.|TRBV4-3|.
TGCGCCAGCAGCCCGGGGGAGGGGCCGAATAATTCACCCCTCCACTTT
CASSPGEGPNNSPLHF
>TRBJ2-2|few|TRBV12-3/TRBV12-4|TRBD1
TGTGCCAGCCGAGGGGGCCTTGAGCTGTTTTTT
CASRGGLELFF
>TRBJ2-3|few|TRBV20-1|TRBD1
TGCAGTGCTAGATTGGACCAGGGGGAGACAGATACGCAGTATTTT
CSARLDQGETDTQYF